The 17 T cell receptor beta chains reported below all come from one sample, sequenced in a study of shared clonotypes between healthy human individuals. Repertoires were generated with immunoSEQ multiplex PCR, while TCRdb's copy carries only in-frame clones and drops some. The sample yields over 2 million clones, approximately 90% seen once. Sequenced: naive CD4+ T cells from PBMCs. Subset indicated: CD45RA+ positively selected. The origin of the receptors is a man between 18 and 35 years old in good health. Some clones in this sample may be carry-over from other donors' samples.

The chain employs TRBV28 and TRBJ2-7; perhaps TRBD1 as D (7 bases). V dropped 2 bases and J dropped 3 bases, with 11 bases sitting between them. This CDR3 comprises 14 residues. Germline CDR1 and CDR2: MDHEN and SYDVKM. CDR3 nucleotide sequence: TGTGCCAGCAGTTTAACAGGGGAGGTCTACGAGCAGTACTTC. It specifies CASSLTGEVYEQYF.

A word on this clone: The same CDR3 also results from other DNA sequences found in this sample. The V gene is TRBV5-1, the J gene TRBJ1-1, with TRBD1 as a possible D gene (5 bases). Deletions cut 0 bases from V and 5 bases from J, with 11 bases between. Germline V lookup: CDR1 SGHRS, CDR2 YFSETQ. This CDR3 region has 14 residues. The CDR3 nucleotides are TGCGCCAGCAGCTTGGGGGGAACAGGAACTGAAGCTTTCTTT. This gives the protein CASSLGGTGTEAFF.

In regard to this clone: This sample also contains other DNA sequences that code for the same CDR3. The rearrangement links TRBV11-3 to TRBJ2-1; TRBD2 aligns across 10 bases. This CDR3 region has 16 residues. V gave up 1 base and J gave up 4 bases; unmatched junction bases: 4. Looked up from germline, CDR1 is SGHNT and CDR2 is YENEEA. CDR3 sequence reads: CASSLGLSGGYNEQFF. The DNA of the CDR3 is TGTGCCAGCAGCTTAGGTCTTAGCGGGGGGTACAATGAGCAGTTCTTC.

This rearrangement joins TRBV28 to TRBJ1-4, with 9 positions matching TRBD1. Unmatched junction bases numbered 9, after V lost 8 bases and J lost 8 bases. The CDR3 spans 14 residues. Germline V gives CDR1 MDHEN, CDR2 SYDVKM. CDR3 sequence reads: CASGLQGAKEKLFF. CDR3 in DNA: TGTGCCAGCGGCTTACAGGGGGCGAAAGAAAAACTGTTTTTT.

J is TRBJ2-3 and V is TRBV3-1 (or the pseudogene TRBV3-2); the D gene is possibly TRBD2 (5 bases). CDR1 and CDR2 from the germline V gene are LGHDT and YNNKEL (reference sequence). The CDR3 extends over 9 amino acids. V was shortened by 9 bases and J by 10 bases, with 8 bases between the two germline ends. The CDR3: CASGSPQYF. The DNA of the CDR3 is TGTGCCAGTGGGAGCCCGCAGTATTTT.

This rearrangement joins TRBV5-1 to TRBJ2-7; TRBD2 aligns across 7 bases. J was trimmed by 3 bases and V by 0 bases; bases with no gene match: 6. CDR1 SGHRS and CDR2 YFSETQ come from the germline V gene. This CDR3 is 15 amino acids long. The CDR3 nucleotides are TGCGCCAGCAGCTTGGGAGCTGGACTAGGCTACGAGCAGTACTTC. Translated: CASSLGAGLGYEQYF.

The chain joins TRBV11-2 to TRBJ1-1; D gene unclear. Trimming took off 4 bases at V and 2 bases at J, with 14 bases between the two ends. The germline V gene has CDR1 SGHAT and CDR2 FQNNGV. This CDR3 contains 15 residues. The DNA of the CDR3 is TGTGCCAGCAGCTCCCTTTTGGGGAGAAACACTGAAGCTTTCTTT. Residues: CASSSLLGRNTEAFF.

The rearrangement uses TRBV2 and TRBJ2-7; D perhaps matches TRBD1 (5 bases). There are 13 residues in the CDR3. V was pared by 7 bases and J by 2 bases, with 12 bases between. Germline lookup yields CDR1 SNHLY and CDR2 FYNNEI. For the CDR3, the DNA is TGTGCCAGCAAGCAGGGTCCCACCTACGAGCAGTACTTC. The encoded protein is CASKQGPTYEQYF.

The chain links TRBV6-1 to TRBJ2-3; 8 bases map to TRBD2. The CDR3 totals 15 residues. V lost 9 bases, J lost 2 bases, and 10 bases stayed unmatched. Germline V gene data show CDR1 as MNHNS and CDR2 as SASEGT. The CDR3 nucleotides read TGTGCCAGTTCTGGACTAGCCGACTACACAGATACGCAGTATTTT. Residues: CASSGLADYTDTQYF.

This clone came up once. The chain links TRBV27 to TRBJ2-7; D is perhaps TRBD1 or TRBD2 (5 bases each). The CDR3 covers 13 residues. Germline V gene lookup returns CDR1 MNHEY and CDR2 SMNVEV (reference sequence). The V end was cut by 4 bases, the J end by 0 bases, with 7 bases between. Here the CDR3 DNA reads TGTGCCAGCAGTTGGGGACGCTCCTACGAGCAGTACTTC. This sequence encodes CASSWGRSYEQYF.

In DNA form, the CDR3 reads TGTGCCAGCAGCTTAGGATATTCCAGGGAGCCCAATCAGCCCCAGCATTTT. Protein: CASSLGYSREPNQPQHF. V is TRBV7-9 and J is TRBJ1-5, with TRBD1 as a possible D gene (5 bases). In germline, CDR1 is SEHNR, CDR2 FQNEAQ (reference sequence). The CDR3 totals 17 residues. V was cut by 1 base and J by 3 bases, with 16 bases left in between.

J is TRBJ1-1 and V is TRBV10-3; a possible D gene is TRBD1 (5 bases). The V end lost 2 bases, the J end lost 7 bases, and 5 bases lay between the germline ends. The CDR3 loop spans 11 amino acids. In germline, CDR1 is ENHRY, CDR2 SYGVKD. CDR3 amino acids: CAISEDSEAFF. Written as DNA, the CDR3 is TGTGCCATCAGTGAGGACAGTGAAGCTTTCTTT.

The rearrangement links TRBV28 to TRBJ1-5; TRBD1 is a possible D gene (6 bases). V lost 7 bases and J 2 bases, leaving 12 bases between the germline ends. The V gene's germline CDR1 is MDHEN and CDR2 SYDVKM. The CDR3 contains 14 residues. The chain's CDR3 is CASTGGGGNQPQHF. The CDR3 DNA sequence: TGTGCCAGCACCGGAGGGGGGGGCAATCAGCCCCAGCATTTT.

A few counts support this clone. The V and J genes are TRBV25-1 and TRBJ1-2; D not certain. Germline CDR1 and CDR2: MGHDK and SYGVNS. The CDR3 extends over 12 amino acids. Trimming removed 3 bases at V and 5 bases at J, with 7 bases between. CDR3 amino acids: CASSEDLYGYTF. The CDR3 region has the DNA TGTGCCAGCAGTGAGGATCTTTATGGCTACACCTTC.

The chain uses TRBV7-2 and TRBJ2-2; D is uncertain. Germline values: CDR1 SGHTA, CDR2 FQGNSA. The CDR3 is 14 residues long. V was pared by 5 bases and J by 6 bases, with 13 bases between. The CDR3 DNA follows: TGTGCCAGCAGCACTGAGCTAGGAGCCGGGGAGCTGTTTTTT. Protein sequence: CASSTELGAGELFF.

In its sample, this clone was seen once. V gene TRBV14 combines with J gene TRBJ1-5; TRBD1 is a possible D gene (5 bases). Germline loops: CDR1 SGHDN, CDR2 FVKESK. This CDR3 region has 12 residues. Trimming removed 4 bases at V and 5 bases at J, with 6 bases between. The CDR3 DNA sequence: TGTGCCAGCAGCCGGGGGGATCAGCCCCAGCATTTT. Its protein is CASSRGDQPQHF.

The genes are TRBV27 and TRBJ1-2; 7 bases are shared with TRBD1. Trimming took 5 bases from V and 3 from J; bases not matched to a gene: 6. CDR1 is MNHEY and CDR2 is SMNVEV in the germline V gene (reference sequence). This CDR3 has 14 amino acids. The CDR3 nucleotides are TGTGCCAGCAGTCTTACAGGGGCTTACTATGGCTACACCTTC. This sequence encodes CASSLTGAYYGYTF.